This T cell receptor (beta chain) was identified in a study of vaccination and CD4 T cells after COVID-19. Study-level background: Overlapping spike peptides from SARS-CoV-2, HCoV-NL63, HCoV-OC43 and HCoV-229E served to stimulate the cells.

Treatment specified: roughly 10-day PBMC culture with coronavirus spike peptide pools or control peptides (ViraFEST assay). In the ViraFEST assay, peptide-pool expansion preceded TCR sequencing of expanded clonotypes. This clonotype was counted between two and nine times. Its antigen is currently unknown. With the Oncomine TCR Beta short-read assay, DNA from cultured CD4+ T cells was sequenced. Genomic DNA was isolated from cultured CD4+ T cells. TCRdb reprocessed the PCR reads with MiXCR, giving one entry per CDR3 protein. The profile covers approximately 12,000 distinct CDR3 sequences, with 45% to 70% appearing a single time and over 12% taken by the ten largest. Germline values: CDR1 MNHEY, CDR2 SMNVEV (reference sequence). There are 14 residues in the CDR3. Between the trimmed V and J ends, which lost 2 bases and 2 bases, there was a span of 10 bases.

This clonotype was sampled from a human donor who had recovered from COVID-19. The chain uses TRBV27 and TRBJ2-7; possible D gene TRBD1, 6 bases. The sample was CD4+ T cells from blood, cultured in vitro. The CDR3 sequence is CASSLQAGAYEQYF. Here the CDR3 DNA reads TGTGCCAGCAGTTTACAAGCAGGGGCCTACGAGCAGTACTTC.